This record covers a single T cell receptor beta chain. Its antigen remains undetermined. No quality values exist for individual bases; no much larger clone is one base distant. The sample originates from a study of radiation and T cells in renal cell carcinoma (TCRdb year 2020). As for the study more broadly: In total, roughly 53 samples underwent TCR beta sequencing: around 26 tumors plus 27 peripheral blood samples. A total of about 4 million unique CDR3 nucleotide sequences, encoding 2.5 million to 3 million unique CDR3 amino acid sequences, were found across all 55 or so samples.

Results and caveats for the whole study, not just this receptor: The single-armed trial design could not address effects of radiation dose or scheduling on the TCR repertoire. Irradiated tumors showed higher TCR clonality than controls, with the top 100 clonotypes averaging around 54% of the repertoire versus roughly 45% in nephrectomy-only tumors. Intratumoral heterogeneity went uncaptured because the only tumor material available was small regions of roughly 1 g. Compared with control tumors, irradiated tumors had a greater number of dominant CDR3 motifs, and those motifs took up a bigger portion of the repertoire.

Its CDR3 holds 12 amino acids, cysteine through phenylalanine. Only the CDR3 part of the read is kept: 36 bases, read in frame from the first base. CDR1 and CDR2 (SGHTA, FQGNSA) derive from the germline V gene. Between the V and J ends, shortened by 3 bases and 5 bases respectively, the junction contains 7 bases. The immunoSEQ kit was used, according to the manufacturer's recommendations, to generate TCR beta libraries from genomic DNA. Library preparation used a first multiplex PCR with proprietary primers, then a second PCR adding unique barcodes, with bead cleanups after each round. Each sample batch included a kit-provided positive control reaction and a negative control reaction. The final libraries underwent checking on an Agilent 4200 TapeStation D1000 ScreenTape, volumetric pooling, and quantification by qPCR. Sequencing was performed on an Illumina NextSeq500 using a MidOutput 150-cycle cartridge, with 156 Read1 cycles, 15 Index1 cycles, and the kit custom primers. The pooled library was loaded at approximately 0.97 pM with approximately 18% PhiX control spiked in. As for the original processing: The vendor-processed data were analyzed in R, and a clonotype was defined as all T cells that share the same CDR3 nucleotide sequence. For clone abundance analyses, frequencies were normalized to the 10,000 most abundant clones per sample. Public T cell clones, which averaged fewer than five per sample, were removed prior to analysis. The dominant motif analysis was done with ImmunoMap using the PAM10 matrix, a gap penalty of 30, and a homology threshold of 0.3, and motifs with a cumulative frequency of at least 0.01 were considered dominant. This immuneACCESS table, as held by TCRdb, lists in-frame sequences with V and J called but not all clones. Of the missing ones, under half trace to an unresolved V gene in checked studies; the others have no known cause. That table supplies the V and J calls and clone size; D and trimming were determined from the DNA. This sample comprises approximately 13,000 clones, around 50% of them detected only once. The ten largest account for roughly 13% of the sample.

This specimen's time point label, interpreted: tumor resected at nephrectomy. The treatment or condition label, as the study defines it: treatment-naive control, cytoreductive nephrectomy. Control tumors were obtained from treatment-naive renal cell carcinoma patients in whom cytoreductive nephrectomy was performed without prior radiation. Every patient had renal cell carcinoma of clear cell pathology. The control tumors sequenced for TCR were resected between about 2011 and 2014 from 11 males and several females whose median age was roughly 57 years (range about 35 to 85). The tumors were dissociated mechanically, digested with collagenase/hyaluronidase at 37 degrees C, processed in gentleMACS C tubes, and kept in liquid nitrogen. Genomic DNA for TCR sequencing was prepared using the QIAamp DNA Blood Mini Kit (Qiagen). Samples were included in the analyses only if all quality control checks were passed.

Sequencing was performed on tumor tissue, taken from a patient whose treatment was nephrectomy without radiotherapy. The TCR sequence derives from a man aged 50-60 years with renal cell carcinoma. Recombination linked TRBV7-2 to TRBJ2-5; TRBD1 is perhaps the D gene, given 5 matching bases. The nucleotide sequence is given as TGTGCCAGCAGCTTCAGGGCGGAGACCCAGTACTTC. Its amino acids are CASSFRAETQYF.